This T cell receptor beta chain comes out of a study of cytomegalovirus exposure and HLA in healthy donors. In germline, CDR1 is SGDLS, CDR2 YYNGEE. V was shortened by 0 bases and J by 8 bases, with 9 bases between the two germline ends. There are 14 residues in the CDR3. Remarks on this clone: In this CDR3 the conserved last residue, phenylalanine or tryptophan, is missing, so a read error is likely.

The PCR ran on 60 Vbeta and 13 Jbeta primers. Libraries were prepared by immunoSEQ multiplex PCR; TCRdb keeps only in-frame clonotypes and omits some of them. Among 150,000 to 200,000 clones listed, around four fifths were seen once. This TCR derives from a man between 18 and 35 years old in good health and CMV-seropositive. This chain connects TRBV9 to TRBJ1-6; D uncertain. The sequencing input was PBMCs. CDR3 coding DNA: TGTGCCAGCAGCGTAGGAGGGTTGGATTCACCCCTCCACCTT. It encodes CASSVGGLDSPLHL.